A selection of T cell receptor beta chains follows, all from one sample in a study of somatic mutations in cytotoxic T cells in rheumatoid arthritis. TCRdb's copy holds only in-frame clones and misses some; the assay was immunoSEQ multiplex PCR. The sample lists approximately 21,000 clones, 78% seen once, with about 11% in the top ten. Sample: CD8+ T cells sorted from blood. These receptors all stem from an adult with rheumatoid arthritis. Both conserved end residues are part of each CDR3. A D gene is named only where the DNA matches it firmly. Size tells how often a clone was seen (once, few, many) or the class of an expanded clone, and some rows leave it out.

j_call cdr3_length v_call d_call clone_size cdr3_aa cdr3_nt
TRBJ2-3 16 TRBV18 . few CASSSRQGGWTDTQYF TGTGCCAGCTCATCAAGACAGGGAGGGTGGACAGATACGCAGTATTTT
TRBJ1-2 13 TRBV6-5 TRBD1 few CASSYGTEYGYTF TGTGCCAGCAGTTACGGGACAGAGTATGGCTACACCTTC
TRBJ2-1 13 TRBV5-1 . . CASSLGAHDEQFF TGCGCCAGCAGCTTGGGGGCCCACGATGAGCAGTTCTTC
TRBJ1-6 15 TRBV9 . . CASSVRSSYNSPLHF TGTGCCAGCAGCGTCCGGAGCTCCTATAATTCACCCCTCCACTTT
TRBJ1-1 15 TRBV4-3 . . CASSQARTANTEAFF TGCGCCAGCAGCCAAGCCAGGACAGCGAACACTGAAGCTTTCTTT
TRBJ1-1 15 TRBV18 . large CASSPSTNLNTEAFF TGTGCCAGCTCACCGAGCACTAACCTTAACACTGAAGCTTTCTTT
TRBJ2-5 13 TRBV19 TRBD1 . CASRRQGRETQYF TGTGCCAGTAGAAGACAGGGGCGGGAGACCCAGTACTTC
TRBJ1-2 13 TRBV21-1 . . CASRATENYGYTF TGTGCCAGCAGGGCGACAGAAAACTATGGCTACACCTTC
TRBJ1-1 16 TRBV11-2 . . CASSQTTTAGNTEAFF TGTGCCAGCAGCCAAACAACGACAGCTGGGAACACTGAAGCTTTCTTT
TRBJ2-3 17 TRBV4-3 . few CASSQEVRGRGTDTQYF TGCGCCAGCAGCCAAGAAGTACGGGGCCGGGGCACAGATACGCAGTATTTT
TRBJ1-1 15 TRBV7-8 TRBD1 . CASSPLTGAGTEAFF TGTGCCAGCAGCCCCTTGACAGGGGCAGGGACTGAAGCTTTCTTT
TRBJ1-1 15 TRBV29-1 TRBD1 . CSVRLGTGGRTEAFF TGCAGCGTTCGTTTGGGGACAGGGGGCCGTACTGAAGCTTTCTTT
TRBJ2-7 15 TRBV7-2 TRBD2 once CASSLTGGGTYEQYF TGTGCCAGCAGCTTGACGGGAGGGGGGACCTACGAGCAGTACTTC
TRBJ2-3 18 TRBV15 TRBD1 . CATSSKTDRANIRDTQYF TGTGCCACCAGCAGCAAAACCGACAGGGCTAACATTCGAGATACGCAGTATTTT
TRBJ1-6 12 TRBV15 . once CATSRENSPLHF TGTGCCACCAGCAGGGAGAATTCACCCCTCCACTTT
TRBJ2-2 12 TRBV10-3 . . CAIKSDSGELFF TGTGCCATCAAAAGTGATTCCGGGGAGCTGTTTTTT
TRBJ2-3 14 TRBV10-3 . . CASRGGSLTDTQYF TGTGCCTCCCGCGGGGGCTCCCTCACAGATACGCAGTATTTT
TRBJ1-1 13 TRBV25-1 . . CASSVGQNTEAFF TGTGCCAGCAGTGTGGGACAGAACACTGAAGCTTTCTTT
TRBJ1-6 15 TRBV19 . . CASSSTDHAGSPLHF TGTGCCAGTAGTTCAACCGACCACGCTGGTTCACCCCTCCACTTT
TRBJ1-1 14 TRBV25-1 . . CASSERGVITEAFF TGTGCCAGCAGTGAACGGGGGGTGATCACTGAAGCTTTCTTT
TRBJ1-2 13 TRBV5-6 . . CASSFGRIYGYTF TGTGCCAGCAGCTTCGGCAGGATCTATGGCTACACCTTC
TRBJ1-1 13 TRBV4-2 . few CASSHFTAAEAFF TGTGCCAGCAGCCACTTCACTGCGGCAGAAGCTTTCTTT
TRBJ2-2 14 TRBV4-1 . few CASSQVSGSGELFF TGCGCCAGCAGCCAAGTATCAGGGTCTGGGGAGCTGTTTTTT
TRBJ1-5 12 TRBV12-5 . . CASGLDNRVQHF TGTGCTAGTGGTTTGGACAATCGTGTCCAACATTTT
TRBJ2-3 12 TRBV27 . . CASSSFFNTQYF TGTGCCAGCAGTTCCTTCTTCAATACGCAGTATTTT
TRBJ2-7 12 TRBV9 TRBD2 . CASSPRGGEQYF TGTGCCAGCAGCCCTCGGGGGGGTGAGCAGTACTTC
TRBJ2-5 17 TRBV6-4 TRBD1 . CASSDSRTGGIIETQYF TGTGCCAGCAGTGATTCCCGGACAGGGGGCATCATAGAGACCCAGTACTTC
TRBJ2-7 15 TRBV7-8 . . CASSPGGGLGYEQYF TGTGCCAGCAGCCCAGGGGGAGGGTTGGGGTACGAGCAGTACTTC
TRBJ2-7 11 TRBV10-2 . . CASSPSYEQYF TGCGCCAGCAGCCCATCCTACGAGCAGTACTTC
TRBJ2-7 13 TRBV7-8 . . CASSLGTAYEQYF TGTGCCAGCAGCTTAGGGACAGCCTACGAGCAGTACTTC
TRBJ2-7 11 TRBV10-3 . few CATWGSSEQYF TGTGCCACCTGGGGGTCCAGCGAGCAGTACTTC
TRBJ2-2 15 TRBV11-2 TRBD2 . CASSFLAGDGGELFF TGTGCCAGCAGCTTTCTAGCGGGAGACGGCGGGGAGCTGTTTTTT
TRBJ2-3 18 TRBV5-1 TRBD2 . CASSLATTSGGAADTQYF TGCGCCAGCAGCTTGGCTACCACTAGCGGGGGGGCCGCAGATACGCAGTATTTT
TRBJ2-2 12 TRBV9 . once CASSGLSGELFF TGTGCCAGCAGCGGCCTATCCGGGGAGCTGTTTTTT
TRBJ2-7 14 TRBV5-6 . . CASSSGQGSYEQYF TGTGCCAGCAGCTCCGGACAAGGCTCCTACGAGCAGTACTTC
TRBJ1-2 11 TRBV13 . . CASRVVGGYTF TGTGCCAGCAGAGTGGTGGGCGGCTACACCTTC
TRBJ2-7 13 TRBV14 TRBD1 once CASNRQGDYEQYF TGTGCCAGCAACCGACAGGGGGACTACGAGCAGTACTTC
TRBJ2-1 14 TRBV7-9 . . CASSLEGLYNEQFF TGTGCCAGCAGCTTAGAGGGACTCTACAATGAGCAGTTCTTC
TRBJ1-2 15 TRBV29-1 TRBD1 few CSDRDRREINYGYTF TGCAGCGACCGGGACAGGAGAGAGATTAACTATGGCTACACCTTC
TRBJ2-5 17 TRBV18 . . CASSPPRQGIVQETQYF TGTGCCAGCTCACCACCGAGGCAGGGTATAGTTCAAGAGACCCAGTACTTC
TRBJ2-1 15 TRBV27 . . CASSLPERPYNEQFF TGTGCCAGCAGTTTACCGGAAAGGCCCTACAATGAGCAGTTCTTC
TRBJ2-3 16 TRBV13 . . CASSSPAGVGTDTQYF TGTGCCAGCAGCTCTCCAGCCGGAGTTGGCACAGATACGCAGTATTTT
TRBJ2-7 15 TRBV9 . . CASSPRDRISYEQYF TGTGCCAGCAGCCCCCGGGACCGAATTTCCTACGAGCAGTACTTC
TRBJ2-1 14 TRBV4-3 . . CASSQGRTMPEQFF TGCGCCAGCAGCCAAGGTAGGACTATGCCTGAGCAGTTCTTC
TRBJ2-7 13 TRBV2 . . CASSDRSSYEQYF TGTGCCAGCAGTGACAGGTCCTCCTACGAGCAGTACTTC
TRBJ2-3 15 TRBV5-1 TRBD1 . CASSFTGGDSDTQYF TGCGCCAGCAGCTTCACAGGGGGCGACTCAGATACGCAGTATTTT
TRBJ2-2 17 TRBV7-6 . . CASSPWVGDRTTGELFF TGTGCCAGCAGCCCATGGGTCGGTGACAGGACAACCGGGGAGCTGTTTTTT
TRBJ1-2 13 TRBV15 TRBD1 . CATSRDRGYGYTF TGTGCCACCAGCCGGGACAGGGGCTATGGCTACACCTTC
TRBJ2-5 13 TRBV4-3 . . CASSQDSQETQYF TGCGCCAGCAGCCAAGACAGTCAAGAGACCCAGTACTTC
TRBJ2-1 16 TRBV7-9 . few CASSSLRGSSYNEQFF TGTGCCAGCAGCTCCCTCCGGGGAAGCTCCTACAATGAGCAGTTCTTC
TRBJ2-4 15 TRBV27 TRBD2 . CASSSPGGGMDIQYF TGTGCCAGCAGTTCTCCCGGGGGGGGGATGGACATTCAGTACTTC
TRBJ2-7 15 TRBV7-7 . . CASSLAPGGVHEQYF TGTGCTAGCAGCTTAGCGCCTGGAGGGGTCCACGAGCAGTACTTC
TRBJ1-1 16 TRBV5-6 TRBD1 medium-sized CASSSHRDRVSTEAFF TGTGCCAGCAGCTCACACCGGGACAGGGTTTCCACTGAAGCTTTCTTT
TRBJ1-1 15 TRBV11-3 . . CASSTGMSKNTEAFF TGTGCCAGCAGCACCGGTATGAGCAAAAACACTGAAGCTTTCTTT